The 28 T cell receptor beta chains reported below all come from one sample, sequenced in a study of OX40 agonist ivuxolimab in advanced cancers. The data were produced by immunoSEQ multiplex PCR, yet TCRdb's version contains in-frame clones alone and is incomplete. The sample includes about 70,000 clones, roughly 80% seen only once; the top ten take about 5%. The sequencing here drew on CD4+ or CD8+ T cells sorted from blood, taken in a trial of the OX40 agonist ivuxolimab. These receptors were collected from an adult with an advanced solid tumor such as melanoma, head and neck, liver or kidney cancer.

This chain links TRBV7-3 with TRBJ1-1, with 7 bases lining up with TRBD1. Germline CDR1 reads SGHTA; CDR2 reads FQGTGA. Trimming at V came to 5 bases and at J to 5 bases, leaving 8 bases not matched to a gene. The CDR3 loop spans 14 amino acids. The CDR3 nucleotides are TGTGCCAGCAGCCCGCAGGGGGTAAGGACTGAAGCTTTCTTT. It specifies CASSPQGVRTEAFF.

The chain has TRBV6-5 and TRBJ1-6; D is perhaps TRBD1 (5 bases). The CDR3 loop spans 15 amino acids. V lost 2 bases to trimming and J lost 5 bases, with 10 bases between them. CDR1 and CDR2 from the germline V gene are MNHEY and SVGAGI. CDR3 nucleotide sequence: TGTGCCAGCAGTTACGGAGGGACCCATAATTCACCCCTCCACTTT. This codes for CASSYGGTHNSPLHF.

The chain has TRBV19 and TRBJ2-3; no definite D call. Per the germline V gene, CDR1 is LNHDA and CDR2 is SQIVND (reference sequence). The CDR3 consists of 14 residues. V was clipped by 8 bases and J by 1 base, with 13 bases between them. The CDR3 here is CASGYQYGTDTQYF. Written as DNA, the CDR3 is TGTGCCAGTGGGTATCAGTATGGCACAGATACGCAGTATTTT. The full variable domain, in which reference TRBV19 and TRBJ2-3 provide the parts outside the CDR3, is DGGITQSPKYLFRKEGQNVTLSCEQNLNHDAMYWYRQDPGQGLRLIYYSQIVNDFQKGDIAEGYSVSREKKESFPLTVTSAQKNPTAFYLCASGYQYGTDTQYFGPGTRLTVL.

The chain recombines TRBV18 with TRBJ1-5; D may be TRBD1 (5 bases). V gave up 3 bases and J gave up 5 bases, with 11 bases separating them. The CDR3 contains 14 residues. Germline CDR1 and CDR2: KGHSH and LQKENI. As DNA, the CDR3 is TGTGCCAGCTCACCGGGGGGAGGGGATCAGCCCCAGCATTTT. The encoded protein is CASSPGGGDQPQHF.

The V gene is TRBV5-6, the J gene TRBJ1-2; 9 bases are a match to TRBD1. Trimming removed 6 bases from V and 1 base from J; junction bases left unmatched: 7. The germline CDR1 and CDR2 sequences are SGHDT and YYEEEE. This CDR3 has 15 residues. The CDR3 spells CASIPWDRVNYGYTF. CDR3 nucleotides: TGTGCCAGCATCCCTTGGGACAGGGTTAACTATGGCTACACCTTC.

The chain recombines TRBV19 with TRBJ1-2; no reliable D call. The CDR3 runs 11 residues. Deletions cut 5 bases from V and 0 bases from J, with 1 base between. Germline V CDR1 and CDR2: LNHDA, SQIVND (reference sequence). In nucleotides, the CDR3 is TGTGCCAGTAGTCCTAACTATGGCTACACCTTC. Its protein is CASSPNYGYTF.

This chain joins TRBV9 and TRBJ2-1; 11 nucleotides agree with TRBD2. V was clipped by 0 bases and J by 7 bases; unmatched bases: 6. Germline CDR1 SGDLS, CDR2 YYNGEE. The CDR3 extends over 16 amino acids. The CDR3 nucleotides read TGTGCCAGCAGCGTAGGTTTACTAGCGGGGGTGAATGAGCAGTTCTTC. Protein product: CASSVGLLAGVNEQFF.

This chain connects TRBV28 to TRBJ2-4; 7 bases map to TRBD1. The CDR3 is 14 amino acids. Trimming removed 7 bases from V and 4 bases from J; junction bases left unmatched: 7. Per the germline V gene, CDR1 is MDHEN and CDR2 is SYDVKM. The CDR3 is CASTTGSKKNIQYF. For the CDR3, the DNA is TGTGCCAGCACGACAGGGTCGAAGAAAAACATTCAGTACTTC.

The chain links TRBV10-3 to TRBJ2-1; 10 positions match TRBD2. This CDR3 has 15 residues. V trimming: 11 bases; J trimming: 6 bases; junction bases outside the gene matches: 13. CDR1 is ENHRY, CDR2 SYGVKD, per germline. CDR3 amino acids: CAVTPSGSEFNEQFF. The CDR3 DNA sequence: TGTGCCGTCACCCCTAGCGGGAGTGAATTCAATGAGCAGTTCTTC.

The chain joins TRBV6-1 to TRBJ1-2, with D unresolved. The V and J ends lost 5 bases and 7 bases respectively, with 17 bases between them. Germline values: CDR1 MNHNS, CDR2 SASEGT. There are 14 residues in the CDR3. DNA for the CDR3: TGTGCCAGCAGTTCGTCGGGTTTCAGAGGTGGCTACACCTTC. This encodes CASSSSGFRGGYTF.

The chain uses TRBV7-9 and TRBJ1-1; no reliable D call. There are 13 residues in the CDR3. Germline V CDR1 and CDR2: SEHNR, FQNEAQ (reference sequence). Deletions cut 2 bases from V and 1 base from J, with 5 bases between. The CDR3 region is CASSLWGNTEAFF. The CDR3 nucleotides read TGTGCCAGCAGCTTATGGGGGAACACTGAAGCTTTCTTT.

This clone was found once. This sequence joins TRBV5-1 and TRBJ2-7; D may be TRBD2 (5 bases). The V end was cut by 0 bases, the J end by 3 bases, with 10 bases between. The CDR3 spans 14 residues. The germline V gene has CDR1 SGHRS and CDR2 YFSETQ. For the CDR3, the DNA is TGCGCCAGCAGCTTGGTCGGGGAGAACTACGAGCAGTACTTC. Translating it yields CASSLVGENYEQYF.

About this clone: At one boundary the junction diverges from the germline segment, which might be a read error. V gene TRBV4-3 combines with J gene TRBJ2-6, with a possible D match to TRBD1 (6 bases). CDR3 length: 16 amino acids. Germline values: CDR1 LGHNA, CDR2 YSLEER. This CDR3 is CASSQDGGSRANVLTF. The CDR3 nucleotides read TGCGCCAGCAGCCAAGATGGGGGCTCTAGGGCCAACGTCCTGACTTTC.

This chain uses TRBV10-3 with TRBJ2-3, with 7 bases aligning to TRBD2. The CDR3 spans 16 residues. The germline V gene encodes CDR1 ENHRY and CDR2 SYGVKD. V dropped 3 bases and J dropped 0; count of bases not matched to a gene: 6. The CDR3 sequence is CAISDPGGQSTDTQYF. The CDR3 nucleotides are TGTGCCATCAGTGACCCGGGGGGTCAAAGCACAGATACGCAGTATTTT.

The gene calls are TRBV7-2 and TRBJ1-3, with D hard to call. This CDR3 contains 15 residues. V was trimmed by 5 bases and J by 0 bases, leaving 11 bases between them. Germline V gives CDR1 SGHTA, CDR2 FQGNSA. CDR3: CASSPQSPSGNTIYF. CDR3 bases: TGTGCCAGCAGCCCTCAGTCCCCCTCTGGAAACACCATATATTTT.

The V and J genes are TRBV27 and TRBJ1-3; 9 bases align to TRBD1. Germline CDR1 and CDR2: MNHEY and SMNVEV (reference sequence). Unmatched junction bases numbered 0, after V lost 3 bases and J lost 0 bases. The length of the CDR3 is 15 residues. The CDR3 DNA is TGTGCCAGCAGTTTGGGACAGGGCTCTGGAAACACCATATATTTT. It specifies CASSLGQGSGNTIYF.

The chain couples TRBV29-1 to TRBJ1-1; D gene uncertain. Trimming cost V 8 bases and J 2 bases, with 15 bases left between them. Germline V lookup: CDR1 SQVTM, CDR2 ANQGSEA. This CDR3 has 13 residues. The CDR3 loop reads CSISFKVNTEAFF. DNA for the CDR3: TGCAGCATATCATTTAAAGTTAACACTGAAGCTTTCTTT.

V gene TRBV5-1 combines with J gene TRBJ2-2; no firm D call. Between the trimmed V and J ends, which lost 0 bases and 4 bases, there was a span of 10 bases. CDR1 SGHRS and CDR2 YFSETQ come from the germline V gene. The CDR3 has 15 amino acids. CDR3: CASSLEQTFTGELFF. In nucleotides, the CDR3 is TGCGCCAGCAGCTTGGAACAGACTTTCACCGGGGAGCTGTTTTTT.

This chain uses TRBV27 with TRBJ2-3, with 7 bases that match TRBD1. The germline V gene has CDR1 MNHEY and CDR2 SMNVEV (reference sequence). Trimming cost V 5 bases and J 3 bases; bases outside gene matches: 2. The CDR3 has 13 residues. DNA for the CDR3: TGTGCCAGCAGTCGACAGGGAACAGATACGCAGTATTTT. Amino acids: CASSRQGTDTQYF.

In this sample, this clone turned up once. As DNA, the CDR3 is TGCGCCAGCAGCCAAAATACGGGACACCAATCCTACGAGCAGTACTTC. This codes for CASSQNTGHQSYEQYF. The chain is built from TRBV4-1 and TRBJ2-7, with TRBD1 as a possible D gene (6 bases). V was shortened by 2 bases and J by 1 base, with 15 bases between the two germline ends. This CDR3 has 16 residues. Looked up from germline, CDR1 is MGHRA and CDR2 is YSYEKL.

The gene calls are TRBV19 and TRBJ2-2, with D unclear. The ends were cut back, 4 bases at V and 5 bases at J, with 11 bases in the middle. The CDR3 consists of 14 residues. CDR1 is LNHDA and CDR2 is SQIVND in the germline V gene (reference sequence). In nucleotides, the CDR3 is TGTGCCAGTAGTACGGCTCCTAGTACCGGGGAGCTGTTTTTT. This translates into CASSTAPSTGELFF.

The rearrangement uses TRBV27 and TRBJ1-2; D remains unclear. Trimming pared 3 bases from V and 6 bases from J, leaving 11 bases between. This CDR3 spans 13 amino acids. Looked up from germline, CDR1 is MNHEY and CDR2 is SMNVEV (reference sequence). CDR3 coding DNA: TGTGCCAGCAGTTTCCTACCCAGAAATGGCTACACCTTC. Translating gives CASSFLPRNGYTF.

CDR3 nucleotide sequence: TGCGCCAGCAGCTTGGCCAAGACAGGGGCCCCCTATGGCTACACCTTC. It yields the protein CASSLAKTGAPYGYTF. The genes are TRBV5-1 and TRBJ1-2; 8 bases match TRBD1. The CDR3 consists of 16 residues. The germline gives CDR1 SGHRS, CDR2 YFSETQ. The V segment lost 0 bases and the J segment 4 bases; nucleotides outside the gene matches: 8.

The chain carries TRBV10-3 and TRBJ1-1, with D perhaps TRBD1 (6 bases). CDR3 length: 15 amino acids. Germline values: CDR1 ENHRY, CDR2 SYGVKD. V gave up 2 bases and J gave up 3 bases, with 13 bases separating them. The CDR3 coding sequence is TGTGCCATCAGTGAGCGGGGGGGCGGGCACACTGAAGCTTTCTTT. This translates into CAISERGGGHTEAFF.

This chain connects TRBV7-9 to TRBJ2-1, with a possible D match to TRBD1 (6 bases). Germline V gives CDR1 SEHNR, CDR2 FQNEAQ (reference sequence). This CDR3 contains 17 residues. Deletions cut 0 bases from V and 6 bases from J, with 18 bases between. CDR3 amino acids: CASSLAGATYTTNEQFF. CDR3 DNA: TGTGCCAGCAGCTTAGCGGGGGCCACCTATACTACCAATGAGCAGTTCTTC. The full variable domain, in which reference TRBV7-9 and TRBJ2-1 provide the parts outside the CDR3, is DTGVSQNPRHKITKRGQNVTFRCDPISEHNRLYWYRQTLGQGPEFLTYFQNEAQLEKSRLLSDRFSAERPKGSFSTLEIQRTEQGDSAMYLCASSLAGATYTTNEQFFGPGTRLTVL.

V gene TRBV5-1 combines with J gene TRBJ1-5; D possibly corresponds to TRBD1 (5 bases). The CDR3 totals 15 residues. Germline CDR1 SGHRS, CDR2 YFSETQ. Trimming pared 2 bases from V and 1 base from J, leaving 10 bases between. The DNA for the CDR3 is TGCGCCAGCAGCTTAGGGACCCAGAGCAATCAGCCCCAGCATTTT. Its translation is CASSLGTQSNQPQHF.

V gene TRBV18 combines with J gene TRBJ1-1; D gene uncertain. The V end lost 6 bases, the J end lost 10 bases, and 15 bases lay between the germline ends. From germline, CDR1 is KGHSH and CDR2 LQKENI. CDR3 size: 12 residues. The CDR3 loop reads CASSPVDELAFF. For the CDR3, the DNA is TGTGCCAGCTCCCCGGTGGATGAGCTAGCTTTCTTT.

V is TRBV7-9 and J is TRBJ1-1; D not resolved. The CDR3 is made up of 13 amino acids. Trimming left V 5 bases short and J 2 bases short, with 9 bases between. Germline V gene lookup returns CDR1 SEHNR and CDR2 FQNEAQ (reference sequence). CDR3: CASSRMSNTEAFF. The CDR3, as DNA: TGTGCCAGCAGCCGGATGAGCAACACTGAAGCTTTCTTT.